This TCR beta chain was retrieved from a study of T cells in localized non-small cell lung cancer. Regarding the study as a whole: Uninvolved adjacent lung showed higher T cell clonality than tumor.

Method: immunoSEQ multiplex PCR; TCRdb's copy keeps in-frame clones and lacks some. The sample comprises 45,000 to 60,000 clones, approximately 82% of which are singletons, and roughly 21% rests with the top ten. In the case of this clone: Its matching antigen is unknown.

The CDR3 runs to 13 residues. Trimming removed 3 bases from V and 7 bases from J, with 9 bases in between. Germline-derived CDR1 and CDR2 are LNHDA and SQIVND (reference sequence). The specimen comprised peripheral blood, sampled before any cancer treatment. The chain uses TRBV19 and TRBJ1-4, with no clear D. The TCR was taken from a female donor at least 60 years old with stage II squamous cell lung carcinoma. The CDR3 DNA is TGTGCCAGTAGTATTATCCCTGGTGAAAAACTGTTTTTT. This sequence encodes CASSIIPGEKLFF.